These 20 T cell receptor beta chains originate from one sample sequenced in a study of T-cell reconstitution after alpha-beta-depleted transplantation in children. As it was prepared, the TCRbeta library received unique molecular identifiers. TCRdb fed the PCR reads into MiXCR, producing one record per CDR3 protein. The sample includes about 610,000 distinct CDR3 sequences, approximately 10% of them seen just once. The material was PBMCs from the stem cell graft donor, obtained from the stem cell graft. Receptors were obtained from a human donor who donated a stem cell graft to a child with acute myeloid leukemia.

In this sample, this clonotype turned up a few times. This sequence joins TRBV20-1 and TRBJ2-7, with 7 bases identical to TRBD2. Trimming cost V 3 bases and J 0 bases; bases outside gene matches: 11. Looked up from germline, CDR1 is DFQATT and CDR2 is SNEGSKA (reference sequence). CDR3 length: 16 residues. CDR3 in amino acids: CSASQVGRAGSYEQYF. In nucleotides, the CDR3 is TGCAGTGCTAGTCAGGTGGGGAGGGCCGGCTCCTACGAGCAGTACTTC.

There are a few counts of this clonotype. The chain joins TRBV4-2 to TRBJ2-1; TRBD2 is a possible D gene (6 bases). CDR3 length: 15 amino acids. V was pared by 0 bases and J by 6 bases, with 12 bases between. The germline V gene has CDR1 LGHNA and CDR2 YNFKEQ. Written as DNA, the CDR3 is TGTGCCAGCAGCCAAGAACCGGGACTGGGCAATGAGCAGTTCTTC. It encodes CASSQEPGLGNEQFF.

This clonotype was seen many times. The chain is built from TRBV29-1 and TRBJ1-1; D is possibly TRBD1 (5 bases). V lost 4 bases and J 8 bases, leaving 23 bases between the germline ends. The germline V gene has CDR1 SQVTM and CDR2 ANQGSEA. This CDR3 spans 15 amino acids. The CDR3 protein is CSVVLPGRERSEAFF. CDR3 nucleotides: TGCAGCGTTGTTCTACCGGGGCGGGAGCGCTCGGAAGCTTTCTTT.

This clonotype was counted between two and nine times. The genes are TRBV24-1 and TRBJ2-3, with no clear D. This CDR3 is built from 16 residues. The germline V gene has CDR1 KGHDR and CDR2 SFDVKD. V lost 0 bases and J lost 0, with 9 bases in between. For the CDR3, the DNA is TGTGCCACCAGTGATTTGGACGGCCGGAGCACAGATACGCAGTATTTT. Its protein product is CATSDLDGRSTDTQYF.

The CDR3 DNA sequence: TGTGCCTCCACCAAAGGGGTCGCCTTCAGCCCGAAAGACTACAATGAGCAGTTCTTC. This codes for CASTKGVAFSPKDYNEQFF. This chain links TRBV3-1 with TRBJ2-1; tentative D call: TRBD1 (5 bases). The germline V gene has CDR1 LGHDT and CDR2 YNNKEL (reference sequence). The CDR3 has 19 amino acids. The V and J ends lost 11 bases and 3 bases respectively, with 32 bases between them.

This clonotype was detected only a few times. J is TRBJ2-3 and V is TRBV20-1; 9 nucleotides agree with TRBD2. In germline, CDR1 is DFQATT, CDR2 SNEGSKA (reference sequence). Unmatched junction bases numbered 1, after V lost 3 bases and J lost 0 bases. The CDR3 has 14 amino acids. In DNA, the CDR3 is TGCAGTGCTAGGCTAGCGGGAAGCACAGATACGCAGTATTTT. This gives the protein CSARLAGSTDTQYF.

In this sample, this clonotype turned up a few times. This chain uses TRBV20-1 with TRBJ1-2; D is uncertain. CDR1 DFQATT and CDR2 SNEGSKA come from the germline V gene (reference sequence). This CDR3 is built from 15 residues. Deletions cut 3 bases from V and 6 bases from J, with 20 bases between. CDR3: CSARSRRGEGHGYTF. DNA for the CDR3: TGCAGTGCTAGGTCCCGTCGCGGGGAAGGACATGGCTACACCTTC.

This clonotype was picked up many times. The rearrangement links TRBV20-1 to TRBJ1-1, with D unresolved. The CDR3 consists of 14 residues. CDR1 and CDR2 (germline): DFQATT, SNEGSKA (reference sequence). V lost 0 bases to trimming and J lost 9 bases, with 17 bases between them. The DNA of the CDR3 is TGCAGTGCTAGAGATTCATCCGTAGCGGGGAAAGCTTTCTTT. It codes for CSARDSSVAGKAFF.

DNA of the CDR3: TGTGCCAGCAGCCAAGATGGACTAGCGGGAGGGCAAGTCCGGCGGCAGTTCTTC. This translates into CASSQDGLAGGQVRRQFF. The V and J genes are TRBV3-1 and TRBJ2-1; TRBD2 agrees at 15 bases. The trim removed 0 bases at V and 12 bases at J, leaving 12 bases unmatched. Germline assignment: CDR1 LGHDT and CDR2 YNNKEL (reference sequence). CDR3 length: 18 residues.

This clonotype has a handful of counts. The chain uses TRBV15 and TRBJ1-2; possible D gene TRBD1, 5 bases. With 3 bases removed from V and 4 bases from J, the gap between germline ends came to 12 bases. CDR3 length: 14 residues. CDR1 and CDR2 from the germline V gene are LNHNV and YYDKDF (reference sequence). CDR3 in DNA: TGTGCCACCAGCAGCCCCGGGGGGGTCTATGGCTACACCTTC. Amino acids: CATSSPGGVYGYTF.

The table lists this clonotype with many counts. The V gene is TRBV29-1, the J gene TRBJ2-1; 10 bases line up with TRBD2. CDR3 length equals 14 residues. Germline V gene sequence: CDR1 SQVTM, CDR2 ANQGSEA. Trimming cost V 6 bases and J 3 bases; bases outside gene matches: 5. The CDR3 DNA follows: TGCAGCGTAAGACTAGCGGGCTTCTACAATGAGCAGTTCTTC. Amino acids: CSVRLAGFYNEQFF.

The chain links TRBV5-6 to TRBJ2-7; D remains ambiguous. This CDR3 is built from 18 residues. Trimming removed 4 bases at V and 6 bases at J, with 29 bases between. CDR1 and CDR2 from the germline V gene are SGHDT and YYEEEE. CDR3 sequence (DNA): TGTGCCAGCAGCCCTGGCTTTTGGGCGAAAGCCCCCTCCCTCGAGCAGTACTTC. It encodes CASSPGFWAKAPSLEQYF.

This clonotype was counted between two and nine times. The chain carries TRBV3-1 and TRBJ2-3; TRBD2 aligns across 9 bases. V lost 1 base, J lost 2 bases, and 7 bases stayed unmatched. The CDR3 is 17 residues long. Germline V gene lookup returns CDR1 LGHDT and CDR2 YNNKEL (reference sequence). CDR3: CASSQAVAGVPTDTQYF. The CDR3 DNA sequence: TGTGCCAGCAGCCAAGCGGTAGCGGGAGTGCCCACAGATACGCAGTATTTT.

This clonotype was observed at least ten times. The CDR3: CASSSTGTSSTDTQYF. The CDR3, as DNA: TGTGCCAGCAGTTCCACCGGGACTAGCAGCACAGATACGCAGTATTTT. The chain links TRBV12-3 or TRBV12-4 to TRBJ2-3; 9 bases line up with TRBD2. The CDR3 contains 16 residues. V was clipped by 4 bases and J by 0 bases; unmatched bases: 5.

This clonotype has at least ten counts. This chain joins TRBV7-8 and TRBJ2-7; no definite D call. V was pared by 1 base and J by 3 bases, with 13 bases between. This CDR3 region has 15 residues. Germline CDR1 is SGHVS and CDR2 is FQNEAQ. CDR3 coding DNA: TGTGCCAGCAGCTTAGGTTTCGAGCGAGTCTACGAGCAGTACTTC. Translation: CASSLGFERVYEQYF.

This clonotype was picked up a small number of times. This rearrangement joins TRBV12-3 or TRBV12-4 to TRBJ2-5, with 8 bases lining up with TRBD2. The CDR3 consists of 13 residues. With 6 bases clipped from V and 7 bases from J, the junction kept 7 bases outside the gene matches. The CDR3 here is CASSRGLARTQYF. In nucleotides, the CDR3 is TGTGCCAGCAGCCGTGGACTAGCTCGGACCCAGTACTTC.

This clonotype was detected only a few times. The chain recombines TRBV12-3 or TRBV12-4 with TRBJ2-1; TRBD2 agrees at 9 bases. The CDR3 sequence is 17 residues long. With V trimmed by 1 base and J by 5 bases, 9 bases remained unmatched. CDR3 DNA sequence: TGTGCCAGCAGTTTAGAGGCGGGAGGGCCGATCCACAATGAGCAGTTCTTC. Residues: CASSLEAGGPIHNEQFF.

This clonotype was detected many times. The V and J genes are TRBV19 and TRBJ2-5; D is undetermined. This CDR3 contains 13 residues. V lost 6 bases and J lost 4, with 12 bases in between. Germline V CDR1 and CDR2: LNHDA, SQIVND (reference sequence). This CDR3 is CASSSSSSETQYF. CDR3 nucleotides: TGTGCCAGTAGCTCGAGCTCGTCAGAGACCCAGTACTTC.

This clonotype was counted only a few times. CDR3 nucleotide sequence: TGTGCCAGCAGTTACCCACTGGGCCAGAAGGCGGTGAATACGCAGTATTTT. As protein: CASSYPLGQKAVNTQYF. The chain combines TRBV6-5 with TRBJ2-3; D remains ambiguous. Between the trimmed V and J ends, which lost 2 bases and 7 bases, there was a span of 22 bases. The germline CDR1 and CDR2 sequences are MNHEY and SVGAGI. The CDR3 covers 17 residues.

This clonotype has more than one count but fewer than ten. The genes are TRBV25-1 and TRBJ2-7, with 10 nucleotides matching TRBD1. V lost 2 bases to trimming and J lost 3 bases; unmatched junction nucleotides: 4. Per the germline V gene, CDR1 is MGHDK and CDR2 is SYGVNS. This CDR3 has 15 residues. CDR3 amino acids: CASSEGTGAYYEQYF. The CDR3 nucleotides read TGTGCCAGCAGTGAAGGGACAGGGGCCTACTACGAGCAGTACTTC.